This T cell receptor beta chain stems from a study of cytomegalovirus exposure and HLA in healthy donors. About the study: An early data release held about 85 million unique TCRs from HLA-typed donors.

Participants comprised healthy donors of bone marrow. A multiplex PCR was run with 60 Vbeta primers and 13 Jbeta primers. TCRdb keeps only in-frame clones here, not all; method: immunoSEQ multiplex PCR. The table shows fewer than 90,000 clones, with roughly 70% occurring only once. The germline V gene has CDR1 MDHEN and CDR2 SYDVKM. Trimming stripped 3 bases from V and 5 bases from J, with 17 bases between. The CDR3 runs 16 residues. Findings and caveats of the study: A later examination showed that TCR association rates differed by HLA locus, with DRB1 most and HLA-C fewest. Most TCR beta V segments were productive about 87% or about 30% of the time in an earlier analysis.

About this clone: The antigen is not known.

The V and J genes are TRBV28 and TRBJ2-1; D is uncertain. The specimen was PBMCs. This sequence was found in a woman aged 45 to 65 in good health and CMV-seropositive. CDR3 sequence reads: CASSFPRVNLNNEQFF. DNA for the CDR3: TGTGCCAGCAGTTTCCCGAGAGTTAATTTAAACAATGAGCAGTTCTTC.